This T cell receptor beta chain comes out of a study of beta chain features in type 1 diabetes. Study summary: Regarding age, gender and cell yields, patients proved similar to healthy donors.

The germline gives CDR1 LGHNA, CDR2 YNFKEQ. V trimming: 0 bases; J trimming: 4 bases; junction bases outside the gene matches: 14. The CDR3 is 19 residues long. Isolated RNA was reverse transcribed in full, so expressed TCRB transcripts were sequenced. TCRdb keeps only in-frame clones here, not all; method: immunoSEQ multiplex PCR. The repertoire holds under 800,000 clones, with 15% to 19% as singletons. A few counts support this clone. The antigen is not known. Findings and limits, study-wide: Cells that show high TCR expression could be over-represented by cDNA sequencing. Patients' naive, central memory and regulatory TCRB repertoires appeared more alike than those of healthy donors.

This receptor was taken from a man younger than 35 in good health. The chain combines TRBV4-2 with TRBJ2-7, with 11 bases fitting TRBD1. Sample: naive CD4+ T cells from blood. CDR3 sequence reads: CASSQEGLGQGDNRYEQYF. Written as DNA, the CDR3 is TGTGCCAGCAGCCAAGAAGGGCTGGGACAGGGGGACAACAGGTACGAGCAGTACTTC.